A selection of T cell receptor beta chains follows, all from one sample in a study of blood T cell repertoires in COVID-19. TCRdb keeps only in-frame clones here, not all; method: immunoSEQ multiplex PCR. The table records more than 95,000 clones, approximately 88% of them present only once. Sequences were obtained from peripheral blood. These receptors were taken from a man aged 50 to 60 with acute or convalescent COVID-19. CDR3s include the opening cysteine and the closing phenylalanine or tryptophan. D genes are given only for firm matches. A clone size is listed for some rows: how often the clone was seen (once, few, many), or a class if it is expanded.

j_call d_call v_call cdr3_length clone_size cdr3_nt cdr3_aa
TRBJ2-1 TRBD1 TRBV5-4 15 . TGTGCCAGCAGCTCTCCCGGGACAGGGTACAATGAGCAGTTCTTC CASSSPGTGYNEQFF
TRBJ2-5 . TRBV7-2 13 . TGTGCCAGCAGCTTGGCCGCCGTTGAGACCCAGTACTTC CASSLAAVETQYF
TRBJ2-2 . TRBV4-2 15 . TGTGCCAGCAGCCAAGAGGCCAGGTACACCGGGGAGCTGTTTTTT CASSQEARYTGELFF
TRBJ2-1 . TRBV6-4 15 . TGTGCCAGCAGTGACTCCGGCAGGGTCCCTAATGAGCAGTTCTTC CASSDSGRVPNEQFF
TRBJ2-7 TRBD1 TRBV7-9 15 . TGTGCCAGCAGCTTAGGGGACAGGAGTAAGTACGAGCAGTACTTC CASSLGDRSKYEQYF
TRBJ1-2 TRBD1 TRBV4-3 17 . TGCGCCAGCAGCCGAGCCGGGACAGGGGGCGCCATCTATGGCTACACCTTC CASSRAGTGGAIYGYTF
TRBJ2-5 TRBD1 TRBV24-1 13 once TGTGCCACCAGACAGGGGGCACAAGAGACCCAGTACTTC CATRQGAQETQYF
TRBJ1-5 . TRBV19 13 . TGTGCCAGTAGTATAGGCACAATACAGCCCCAGCATTTT CASSIGTIQPQHF
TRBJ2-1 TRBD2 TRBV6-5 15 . TGTGCCAGCACTGGACTAGCGGGGGGATGGAATGAGCAGTTCTTC CASTGLAGGWNEQFF
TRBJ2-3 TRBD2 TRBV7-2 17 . TGTGCCAGCAGCTTAGTAGGTACTAGCGGGAGTCCAGATACGCAGTATTTT CASSLVGTSGSPDTQYF
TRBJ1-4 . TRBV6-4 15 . TGTGCCAGCAGTCCAACCTCGGGGAGTAATGAAAAACTGTTTTTT CASSPTSGSNEKLFF
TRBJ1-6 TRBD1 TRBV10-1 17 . TGCGCCAGCAGTGAGTCGGGGCAGGGGGTTCCGAATTCACCCCTCCACTTT CASSESGQGVPNSPLHF
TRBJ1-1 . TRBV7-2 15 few TGTGCCAGCAGCTCACAGACCCAGATGAACACTGAAGCTTTCTTT CASSSQTQMNTEAFF
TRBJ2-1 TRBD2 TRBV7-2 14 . TGTGCCAGCACCTTACTAGCGGGAGTAAATGAGCAGTTCTTC CASTLLAGVNEQFF
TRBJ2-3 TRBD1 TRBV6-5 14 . TGTGCCAGCACCACGGACAGGAACGGAGATACGCAGTATTTT CASTTDRNGDTQYF
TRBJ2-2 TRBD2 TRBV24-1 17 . TGTGCCACCAGTGATGATTCTAGCGGGAGAACGACCGGGGAGCTGTTTTTT CATSDDSSGRTTGELFF
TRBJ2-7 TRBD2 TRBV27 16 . TGTGCCAGCAGTTCACGACTAGCGGAACGCTCCTACGAGCAGTACTTC CASSSRLAERSYEQYF
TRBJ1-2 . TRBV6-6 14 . TGTGCCAGCAGCCAACAGGGAAGGGGAGGGAGCTACACCTTC CASSQQGRGGSYTF
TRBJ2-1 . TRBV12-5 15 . TGTGCTAGTGGTTTGGTACAGGTAGCCTACAATGAGCAGTTCTTC CASGLVQVAYNEQFF
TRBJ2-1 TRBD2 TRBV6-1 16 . TGTGCCAGCAGTGGGGGAGCTAGCGGGACCCCTAATGAGCAGTTCTTC CASSGGASGTPNEQFF
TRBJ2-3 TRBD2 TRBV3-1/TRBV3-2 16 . TGTGCCAGCAGCCCGCTAGCGGGAGGGCGTACAGATACGCAGTATTTT CASSPLAGGRTDTQYF
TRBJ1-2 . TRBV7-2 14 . TGTGCCAGCAGCTCCCCATACCTAGGGGATGGCTACACCTTC CASSSPYLGDGYTF